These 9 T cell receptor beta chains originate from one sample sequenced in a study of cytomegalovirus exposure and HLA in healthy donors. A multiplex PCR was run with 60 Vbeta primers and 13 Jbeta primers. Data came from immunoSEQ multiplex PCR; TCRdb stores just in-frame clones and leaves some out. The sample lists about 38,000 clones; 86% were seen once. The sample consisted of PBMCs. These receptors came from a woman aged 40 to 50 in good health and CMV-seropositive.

The CDR3 DNA reads as TGTGCCAGTACCTCATCGGGGGGGGGCTTGATGAGCTCTGGGGCCAACGTCCTGACTTTC. It is translated as CASTSSGGGLMSSGANVLTF. The chain combines TRBV19 with TRBJ2-6, with 8 bases identical to TRBD2. This CDR3 is built from 20 residues. J lost 0 bases, V lost 7 bases, and 17 bases had no gene match. Germline V gene data show CDR1 as LNHDA and CDR2 as SQIVND (reference sequence).

CDR3 amino acids: CASSEGNGGKHSPLHF. Here the CDR3 DNA reads TGTGCCAGCAGTGAGGGTAATGGGGGCAAGCATTCACCCCTCCACTTT. V is TRBV2 and J is TRBJ1-6, with D perhaps TRBD1 (6 bases). The germline gives CDR1 SNHLY, CDR2 FYNNEI. The CDR3 totals 16 residues. Trimming stripped 3 bases from V and 8 bases from J, with 17 bases between. Supplemented by reference TRBV2 and TRBJ1-6, the full variable domain reads EPEVTQTPSHQVTQMGQEVILRCVPISNHLYFYWYRQILGQKVEFLVSFYNNEISEKSEIFDDQFSVERPDGSNFTLKIRSTKLEDSAMYFCASSEGNGGKHSPLHFGNGTRLTVT.

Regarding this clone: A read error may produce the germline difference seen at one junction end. CDR3 bases: TGCGCCAGCAGCTTAGGGGCCTCTAACTGTGGCTACACCTTC. This encodes CASSLGASNCGYTF. The rearrangement joins TRBV5-1 to TRBJ1-2, with a possible D match to TRBD1 (5 bases). Germline CDR1 is SGHRS and CDR2 is YFSETQ. The CDR3 consists of 14 residues.

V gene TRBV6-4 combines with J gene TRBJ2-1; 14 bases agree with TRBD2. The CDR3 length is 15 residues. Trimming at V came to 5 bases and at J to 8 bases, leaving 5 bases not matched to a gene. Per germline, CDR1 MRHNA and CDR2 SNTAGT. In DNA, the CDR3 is TGTGCCAGCAGTAACGGACTAGCGGGGGGCGATGAGCAGTTCTTC. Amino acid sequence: CASSNGLAGGDEQFF.

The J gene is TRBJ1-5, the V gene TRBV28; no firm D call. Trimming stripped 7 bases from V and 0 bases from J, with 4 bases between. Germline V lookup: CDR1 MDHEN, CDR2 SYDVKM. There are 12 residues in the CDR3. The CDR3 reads CASTYSNQPQHF. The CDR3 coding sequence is TGTGCCAGCACCTATAGCAATCAGCCCCAGCATTTT. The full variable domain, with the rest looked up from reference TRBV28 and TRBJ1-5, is DVKVTQSSRYLVKRTGEKVFLECVQDMDHENMFWYRQDPGLGLRLIYFSYDVKMKEKGDIPEGYSVSREKKERFSLILESASTNQTSMYLCASTYSNQPQHFGDGTRLSIL.

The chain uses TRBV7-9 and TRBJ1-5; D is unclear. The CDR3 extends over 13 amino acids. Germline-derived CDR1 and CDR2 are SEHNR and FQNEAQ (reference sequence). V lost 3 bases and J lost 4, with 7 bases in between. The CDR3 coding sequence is TGTGCCAGCAGCTTCGAGGGAAATCAGCCCCAGCATTTT. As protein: CASSFEGNQPQHF.

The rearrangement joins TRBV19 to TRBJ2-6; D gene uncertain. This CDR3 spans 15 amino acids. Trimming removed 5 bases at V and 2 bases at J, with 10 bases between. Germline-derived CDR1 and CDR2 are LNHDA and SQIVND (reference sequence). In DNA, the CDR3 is TGTGCCAGTAGTCTCGCGTCCCCTGGGGCCAACGTCCTGACTTTC. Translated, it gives CASSLASPGANVLTF.

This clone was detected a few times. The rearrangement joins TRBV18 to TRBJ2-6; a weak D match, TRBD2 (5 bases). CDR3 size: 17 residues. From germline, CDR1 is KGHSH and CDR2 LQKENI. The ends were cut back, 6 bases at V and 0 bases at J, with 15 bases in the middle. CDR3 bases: TGTGCCAGCTCGTTTACCACCGGGGACTCTGGGGCCAACGTCCTGACTTTC. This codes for CASSFTTGDSGANVLTF.

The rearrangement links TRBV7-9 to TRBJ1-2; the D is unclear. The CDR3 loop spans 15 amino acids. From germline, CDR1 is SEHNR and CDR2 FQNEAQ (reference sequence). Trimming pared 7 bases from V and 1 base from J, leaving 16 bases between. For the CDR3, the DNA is TGTGCCAGCACCCCCTCCGGGGAGAGTAACTATGGCTACACCTTC. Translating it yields CASTPSGESNYGYTF.